This T cell receptor beta chain was recovered during a study of blood T cell repertoires in COVID-19. Study at large: The study drew acute and convalescent COVID-19 samples from the United States, Italy and Spain.

From germline, CDR1 is KGHDR and CDR2 SFDVKD. V gave up 4 bases and J gave up 0 bases; unmatched junction bases: 8. The CDR3 runs 19 residues. Libraries were prepared by immunoSEQ multiplex PCR; TCRdb keeps only in-frame clonotypes and omits some of them. Among 200,000 to 300,000 clones listed, roughly 80% were seen once. This receptor was obtained from a woman aged 80 or older with acute or convalescent COVID-19. The chain combines TRBV24-1 with TRBJ2-3; TRBD2 matches 14 bases. Input material: peripheral blood. In DNA form, the CDR3 reads TGTGCCACCAGTGACCGACTAGCGGGAGGGCCCCCTAGCACAGATACGCAGTATTTT. This codes for CATSDRLAGGPPSTDTQYF.